What follows are 9 T cell receptor beta chains derived from one specimen sequenced in a study of immune evolution from preneoplasia to lung adenocarcinoma. Data came from immunoSEQ multiplex PCR; TCRdb stores just in-frame clones and leaves some out. The table has 35,000 to 40,000 clones, 60% to 75% seen once. The sample taken for sequencing was FFPE invasive lung adenocarcinoma tissue. The receptor source for this set is a person aged 55 to 75 with lung adenocarcinoma.

The genes are TRBV28 and TRBJ1-1, with D maybe TRBD1 (5 bases). CDR3 size: 13 residues. Looked up from germline, CDR1 is MDHEN and CDR2 is SYDVKM. V lost 5 bases to trimming and J lost 5 bases, with 12 bases between them. Written as DNA, the CDR3 is TGTGCCAGCAGTCCACCTCAGGGTACTGAAGCTTTCTTT. Its translation is CASSPPQGTEAFF.

The CDR3 protein is CASSIPGTGPQHF. The CDR3 DNA follows: TGTGCCAGTAGTATACCAGGGACTGGGCCCCAGCATTTT. The chain joins TRBV19 to TRBJ1-5, with D maybe TRBD1 (5 bases). V lost 2 bases and J lost 9, with 11 bases in between. There are 13 residues in the CDR3. Germline loops: CDR1 LNHDA, CDR2 SQIVND (reference sequence). Drawing the rest from reference TRBV19 and TRBJ1-5, the complete variable domain is DGGITQSPKYLFRKEGQNVTLSCEQNLNHDAMYWYRQDPGQGLRLIYYSQIVNDFQKGDIAEGYSVSREKKESFPLTVTSAQKNPTAFYLCASSIPGTGPQHFGDGTRLSIL.

The chain employs TRBV27 and TRBJ2-7; 13 bases fit TRBD2. V lost 5 bases and J lost 5; bases outside the gene matches: 3. CDR3 length: 14 amino acids. Germline V gene lookup returns CDR1 MNHEY and CDR2 SMNVEV (reference sequence). This CDR3 is CASSRLAGGHEQYF. CDR3 in DNA: TGTGCCAGCAGTCGACTAGCGGGAGGCCACGAGCAGTACTTC.

This clone is termed large (0.1 to 1%). This sequence joins TRBV28 and TRBJ1-5; D is perhaps TRBD1 (6 bases). This CDR3 contains 13 residues. Germline CDR1 reads MDHEN; CDR2 reads SYDVKM. V dropped 6 bases and J dropped 6 bases, with 12 bases sitting between them. The CDR3 nucleotides are TGTGCCAGCAGCCTGGACAGTCGTCAGCCCCAGCATTTT. Protein product: CASSLDSRQPQHF.

This clone appeared a few times. The chain is built from TRBV27 and TRBJ2-2; the match to TRBD1 covers 7 bases. CDR1 and CDR2 from the germline V gene are MNHEY and SMNVEV (reference sequence). The trim removed 2 bases at V and 4 bases at J, leaving 10 bases unmatched. This CDR3 is 17 amino acids long. This CDR3 reads CASSLPGTASTTGELFF. Here the CDR3 DNA reads TGTGCCAGCAGTTTACCCGGGACAGCGAGTACCACCGGGGAGCTGTTTTTT.

This clone was picked up a small number of times. The chain uses TRBV2 and TRBJ2-5; 9 bases match TRBD2. The CDR3 covers 15 residues. V was pared by 10 bases and J by 1 base, with 10 bases of the junction left unmatched. In germline, CDR1 is SNHLY, CDR2 FYNNEI. The CDR3 spells CATSSLTSGQETQYF. Here the CDR3 DNA reads TGTGCCACTAGTTCCCTGACTAGCGGCCAAGAGACCCAGTACTTC.

The gene calls are TRBV5-6 and TRBJ2-2; D gene unclear. The length of the CDR3 is 15 residues. Germline CDR1 and CDR2: SGHDT and YYEEEE. Trimming stripped 0 bases from V and 4 bases from J, with 10 bases between. DNA for the CDR3: TGTGCCAGCAGCTTGGTTGGCTACTCCACCGGGGAGCTGTTTTTT. This translates into CASSLVGYSTGELFF.

The chain combines TRBV7-6 with TRBJ1-1; 9 bases align to TRBD1. This CDR3 contains 12 residues. V dropped 5 bases and J dropped 10; count of bases not matched to a gene: 5. CDR1 SGHVS and CDR2 FNYEAQ come from the germline V gene. As DNA, the CDR3 is TGTGCCAGCAGCACTCCGGGACAGGGAGCTTTCTTT. It specifies CASSTPGQGAFF.

This clone qualifies as medium-sized. This chain connects TRBV7-8 to TRBJ1-5; 8 bases map to TRBD1. V dropped 0 bases and J dropped 3; count of bases not matched to a gene: 1. The CDR3 contains 15 residues. Germline V CDR1 and CDR2: SGHVS, FQNEAQ. The CDR3 protein is CASSLADRDNQPQHF. The CDR3 region has the DNA TGTGCCAGCAGCTTAGCGGACAGGGACAATCAGCCCCAGCATTTT.